The 9 T cell receptor beta chains below all came from one sample that was sequenced in a study of cytomegalovirus exposure and HLA in healthy donors. The PCR had 60 Vbeta and 13 Jbeta primers. The table came from immunoSEQ multiplex PCR; TCRdb's copy has only in-frame clones and leaves some out. The sample has tens of thousands of clones, 55% to 70% seen once. Sequencing was carried out using PBMCs. These receptors were taken from a woman in her fifties or sixties in good health and CMV-seronegative.

The chain links TRBV7-9 to TRBJ2-7, with D maybe TRBD1 (5 bases). Germline-derived CDR1 and CDR2 are SEHNR and FQNEAQ (reference sequence). The length of the CDR3 is 15 residues. V shed 1 base and J shed 6 bases, with 16 bases lying between them. DNA of the CDR3: TGTGCCAGCAGCTTAGTGGGAATCCAGGGCCCCGAGCAGTACTTC. Translation gives CASSLVGIQGPEQYF.

The chain carries TRBV10-3 and TRBJ1-1; 8 positions match TRBD1. V dropped 4 bases and J dropped 1; count of bases not matched to a gene: 8. Germline V lookup: CDR1 ENHRY, CDR2 SYGVKD. The CDR3 contains 16 residues. The CDR3 here is CAISGQGYVQNTEAFF. The CDR3 DNA reads as TGTGCCATCAGTGGACAGGGGTATGTACAGAACACTGAAGCTTTCTTT.

This rearrangement joins TRBV10-3 to TRBJ1-4; TRBD1 aligns across 8 bases. This CDR3 has 14 residues. V lost 4 bases to trimming and J lost 5 bases; unmatched junction nucleotides: 3. The germline V gene encodes CDR1 ENHRY and CDR2 SYGVKD. CDR3 sequence reads: CAISVDRENEKLFF. The CDR3 region has the DNA TGTGCCATCAGTGTGGACAGGGAAAATGAAAAACTGTTTTTT.

This clone appeared a few times. The genes are TRBV4-3 and TRBJ1-1, with 10 bases aligning to TRBD1. Germline V gene lookup returns CDR1 LGHNA and CDR2 YSLEER. The V segment lost 0 bases and the J segment 11 bases; nucleotides outside the gene matches: 9. The CDR3 consists of 15 residues. CDR3 protein: CASSQDVDRGLGAFF. The CDR3 DNA sequence: TGCGCCAGCAGCCAAGATGTAGACAGGGGGCTTGGGGCTTTCTTT.

The rearrangement links TRBV5-1 to TRBJ2-7; weak D call: TRBD1 (6 bases). The CDR3 runs 14 residues. Germline-derived CDR1 and CDR2 are SGHRS and YFSETQ. Trimming removed 0 bases from V and 2 bases from J, with 9 bases in between. CDR3 residues: CASSLAGQTYEQYF. The DNA for the CDR3 is TGCGCCAGCAGCTTGGCCGGACAGACCTACGAGCAGTACTTC.

This chain joins TRBV4-3 and TRBJ2-2, with D possibly being TRBD1 (6 bases). The CDR3 totals 17 residues. The V end lost 2 bases, the J end lost 4 bases, and 17 bases lay between the germline ends. Germline CDR1 and CDR2: LGHNA and YSLEER. The CDR3 here is CASSQFGARGSTGELFF. The CDR3 bases are TGCGCCAGCAGCCAATTCGGAGCCAGGGGAAGCACCGGGGAGCTGTTTTTT.

V usage is TRBV2 and J usage is TRBJ1-5; weak D call: TRBD1 (5 bases). V was trimmed by 3 bases and J by 7 bases, leaving 10 bases between them. Germline V gene data show CDR1 as SNHLY and CDR2 as FYNNEI. The CDR3 is made up of 13 amino acids. The CDR3 DNA follows: TGTGCCAGCAGTGAGTGGGGCGGCCAGCCCCAGCATTTT. Amino acid sequence: CASSEWGGQPQHF.

CDR3 bases: TGTGCCAGAGATATGGAACAGGGAAACACTGAAGCTTTCTTT. As protein: CARDMEQGNTEAFF. This chain joins TRBV6-5 and TRBJ1-1; D possibly corresponds to TRBD1 (6 bases). Between the trimmed V and J ends, which lost 9 bases and 2 bases, there was a span of 16 bases. Germline CDR1 reads MNHEY; CDR2 reads SVGAGI. CDR3 size: 14 residues.

The V gene is TRBV4-3, the J gene TRBJ2-1; 7 positions match TRBD2. The V gene's germline CDR1 is LGHNA and CDR2 YSLEER. This CDR3 region has 17 residues. Germline trimming cut 1 base from V and 2 bases from J; bases unmatched to any gene: 8. CDR3: CASSQARASGAYNEQFF. CDR3 coding DNA: TGCGCCAGCAGCCAAGCGCGGGCTAGCGGTGCCTACAATGAGCAGTTCTTC.